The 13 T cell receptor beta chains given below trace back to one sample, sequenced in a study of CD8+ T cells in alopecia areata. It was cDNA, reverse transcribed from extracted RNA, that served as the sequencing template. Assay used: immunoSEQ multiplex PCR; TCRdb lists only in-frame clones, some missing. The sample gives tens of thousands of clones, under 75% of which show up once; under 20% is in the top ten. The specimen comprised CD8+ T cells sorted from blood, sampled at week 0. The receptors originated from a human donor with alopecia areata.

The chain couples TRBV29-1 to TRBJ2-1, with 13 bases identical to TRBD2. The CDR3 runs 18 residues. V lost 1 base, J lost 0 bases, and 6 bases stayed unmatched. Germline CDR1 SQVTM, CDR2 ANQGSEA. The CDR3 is CSVEAGLAGDPSYNEQFF. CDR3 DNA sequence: TGCAGCGTTGAAGCCGGACTAGCGGGAGACCCCTCCTACAATGAGCAGTTCTTC.

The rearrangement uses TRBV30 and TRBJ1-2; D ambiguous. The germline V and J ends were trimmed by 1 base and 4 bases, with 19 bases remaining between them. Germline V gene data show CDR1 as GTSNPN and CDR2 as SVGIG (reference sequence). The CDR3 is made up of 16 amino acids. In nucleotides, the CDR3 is TGTGCCTGGAGTGCCCTGACCCAGACGGGATCCTATGGCTACACCTTC. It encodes CAWSALTQTGSYGYTF. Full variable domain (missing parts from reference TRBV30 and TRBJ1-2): SQTIHQWPATLVQPVGSPLSLECTVEGTSNPNLYWYRQAAGRGLQLLFYSVGIGQISSEVPQNLSASRPQDRQFILSSKKLLLSDSGFYLCAWSALTQTGSYGYTFGSGTRLTVV.

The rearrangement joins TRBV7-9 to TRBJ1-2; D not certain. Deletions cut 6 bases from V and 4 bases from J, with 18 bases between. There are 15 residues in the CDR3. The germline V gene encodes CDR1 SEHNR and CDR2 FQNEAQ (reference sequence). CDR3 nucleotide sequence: TGTGCCAGCAGTGAAGGGTCGGGCAGATTCTATGGCTACACCTTC. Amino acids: CASSEGSGRFYGYTF.

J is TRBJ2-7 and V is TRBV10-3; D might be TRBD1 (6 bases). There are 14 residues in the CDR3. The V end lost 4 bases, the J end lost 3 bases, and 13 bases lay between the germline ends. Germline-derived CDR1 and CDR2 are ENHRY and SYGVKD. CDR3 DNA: TGTGCCATCAGTGGAGGGAACAGGGTCTACGAGCAGTACTTC. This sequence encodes CAISGGNRVYEQYF.

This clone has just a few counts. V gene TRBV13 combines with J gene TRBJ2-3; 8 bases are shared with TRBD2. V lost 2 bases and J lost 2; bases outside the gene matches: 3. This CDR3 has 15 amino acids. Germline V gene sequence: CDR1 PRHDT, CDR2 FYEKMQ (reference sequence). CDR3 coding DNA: TGTGCCAGCAGCTTACGGGGGGGAACCACAGATACGCAGTATTTT. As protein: CASSLRGGTTDTQYF.

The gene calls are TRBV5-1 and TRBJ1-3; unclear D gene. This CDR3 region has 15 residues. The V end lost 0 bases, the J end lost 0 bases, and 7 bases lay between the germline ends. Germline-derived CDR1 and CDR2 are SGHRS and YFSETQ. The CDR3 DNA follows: TGCGCCAGCAGCTTGGAACCCAACTCTGGAAACACCATATATTTT. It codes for CASSLEPNSGNTIYF.

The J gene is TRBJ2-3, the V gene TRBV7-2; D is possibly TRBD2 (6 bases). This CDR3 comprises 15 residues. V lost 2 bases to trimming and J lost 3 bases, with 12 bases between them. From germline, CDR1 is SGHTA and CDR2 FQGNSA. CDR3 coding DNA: TGTGCCAGCAGCTTATTACGGGGAGGTACAGATACGCAGTATTTT. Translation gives CASSLLRGGTDTQYF.

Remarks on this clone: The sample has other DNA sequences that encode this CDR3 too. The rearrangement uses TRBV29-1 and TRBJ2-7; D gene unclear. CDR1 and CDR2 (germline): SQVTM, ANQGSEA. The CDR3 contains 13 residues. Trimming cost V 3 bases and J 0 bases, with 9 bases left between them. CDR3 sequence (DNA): TGCAGCGTTGAGGGCGGAGACTCCTACGAGCAGTACTTC. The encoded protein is CSVEGGDSYEQYF.

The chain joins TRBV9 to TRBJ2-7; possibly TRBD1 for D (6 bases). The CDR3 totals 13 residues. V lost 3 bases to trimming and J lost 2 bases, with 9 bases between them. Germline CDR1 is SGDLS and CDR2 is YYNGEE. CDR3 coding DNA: TGTGCCAGCAGCGCCGACAGGACCTACGAGCAGTACTTC. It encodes CASSADRTYEQYF.

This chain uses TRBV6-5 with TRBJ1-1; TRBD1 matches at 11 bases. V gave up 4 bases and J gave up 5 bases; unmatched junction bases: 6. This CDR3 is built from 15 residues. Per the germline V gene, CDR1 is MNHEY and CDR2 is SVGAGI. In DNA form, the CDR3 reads TGTGCCAGCAGTTTGGGACAGGGGGGTTGGACTGAAGCTTTCTTT. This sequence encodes CASSLGQGGWTEAFF.

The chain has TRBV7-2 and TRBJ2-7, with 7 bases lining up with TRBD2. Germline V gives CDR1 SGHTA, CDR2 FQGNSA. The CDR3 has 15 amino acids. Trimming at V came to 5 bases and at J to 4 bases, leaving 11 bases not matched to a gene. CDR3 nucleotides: TGTGCCAGCAGCCCTACCGGGACTAACCCGTACGAGCAGTACTTC. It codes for CASSPTGTNPYEQYF. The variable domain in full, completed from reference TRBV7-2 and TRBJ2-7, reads GAGVSQSPSNKVTEKGKDVELRCDPISGHTALYWYRQSLGQGLEFLIYFQGNSAPDKSGLPSDRFSAERTGGSVSTLTIQRTQQEDSAVYLCASSPTGTNPYEQYFGPGTRLTVT.

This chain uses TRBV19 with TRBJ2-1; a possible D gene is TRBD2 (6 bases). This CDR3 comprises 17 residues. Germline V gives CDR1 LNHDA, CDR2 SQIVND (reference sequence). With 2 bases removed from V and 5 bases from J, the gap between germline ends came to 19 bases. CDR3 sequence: CASSIPPSPSVDNEQFF. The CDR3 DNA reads TGTGCCAGTAGTATACCACCCAGCCCTAGCGTCGACAATGAGCAGTTCTTC. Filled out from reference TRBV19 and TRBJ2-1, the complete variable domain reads DGGITQSPKYLFRKEGQNVTLSCEQNLNHDAMYWYRQDPGQGLRLIYYSQIVNDFQKGDIAEGYSVSREKKESFPLTVTSAQKNPTAFYLCASSIPPSPSVDNEQFFGPGTRLTVL.

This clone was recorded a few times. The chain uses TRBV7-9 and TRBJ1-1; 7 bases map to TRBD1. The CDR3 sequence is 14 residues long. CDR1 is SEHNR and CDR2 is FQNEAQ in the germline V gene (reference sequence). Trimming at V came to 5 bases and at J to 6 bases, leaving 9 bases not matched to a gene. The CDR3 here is CASSVTGETAEAFF. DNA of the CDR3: TGTGCCAGCAGCGTAACAGGGGAAACGGCTGAAGCTTTCTTT.